These T cell receptor beta chains were read from a single sample in a study of T-cell reconstitution after alpha-beta-depleted transplantation in children. MiXCR, run by TCRdb on the PCR reads, gives a single entry per CDR3 protein. The sample holds 420,000 or so distinct CDR3 sequences, around 9.9% seen once. This material consisted of PBMCs from the stem cell graft donor, taken from the stem cell graft. The receptor set was obtained from a human donor who donated a stem cell graft to a child with acute myeloid leukemia. Both conserved end residues are part of each CDR3. The order of the fields is V gene, CDR3 protein.

v_gene: TRBV6-5
CDR3aa: CASSYSLAAANTGELFF

v_gene: TRBV18
CDR3aa: CASSPRQGRPDTQYF

v_gene: TRBV12-3/TRBV12-4
CDR3aa: CASSPSWGQRETQYF

v_gene: TRBV7-2
CDR3aa: CASSFNSGSYEQYF

v_gene: TRBV30
CDR3aa: CACPNGGGNNEQFF

v_gene: TRBV29-1
CDR3aa: CSARTGEDGNTIYF

v_gene: TRBV12-3/TRBV12-4
CDR3aa: CASSSVGEQHPDTQYF

v_gene: TRBV7-9
CDR3aa: CASSLGQGAGNEQFF

v_gene: TRBV6-1
CDR3aa: CASRGPGTAQETQYF

v_gene: TRBV7-8
CDR3aa: CASSLAALLVLPYEQYF

v_gene: TRBV7-3
CDR3aa: CASSLGEFPYNEQFF

v_gene: TRBV20-1
CDR3aa: CSARGEGGPYNEQFF

v_gene: TRBV9
CDR3aa: CASSVDSGQGILETHYF

v_gene: TRBV7-8
CDR3aa: CASSRPRESTDTQYF

v_gene: TRBV5-1
CDR3aa: CASSLAVNTEAFF